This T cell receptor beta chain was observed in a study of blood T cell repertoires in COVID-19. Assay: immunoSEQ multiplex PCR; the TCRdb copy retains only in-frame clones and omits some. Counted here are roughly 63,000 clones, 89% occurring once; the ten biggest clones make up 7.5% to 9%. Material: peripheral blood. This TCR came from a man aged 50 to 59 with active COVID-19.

CDR3 sequence reads: CASKLAGRSYEQYF. The CDR3 coding sequence is TGTGCCAGCAAACTAGCGGGTCGCTCCTACGAGCAGTACTTC. The chain links TRBV6-5 to TRBJ2-7; TRBD2 matches 9 bases. Germline V CDR1 and CDR2: MNHEY, SVGAGI. The V gene end was trimmed by 7 bases and the J gene end by 0 bases; junction bases not matched to a gene: 4. The CDR3 totals 14 residues.